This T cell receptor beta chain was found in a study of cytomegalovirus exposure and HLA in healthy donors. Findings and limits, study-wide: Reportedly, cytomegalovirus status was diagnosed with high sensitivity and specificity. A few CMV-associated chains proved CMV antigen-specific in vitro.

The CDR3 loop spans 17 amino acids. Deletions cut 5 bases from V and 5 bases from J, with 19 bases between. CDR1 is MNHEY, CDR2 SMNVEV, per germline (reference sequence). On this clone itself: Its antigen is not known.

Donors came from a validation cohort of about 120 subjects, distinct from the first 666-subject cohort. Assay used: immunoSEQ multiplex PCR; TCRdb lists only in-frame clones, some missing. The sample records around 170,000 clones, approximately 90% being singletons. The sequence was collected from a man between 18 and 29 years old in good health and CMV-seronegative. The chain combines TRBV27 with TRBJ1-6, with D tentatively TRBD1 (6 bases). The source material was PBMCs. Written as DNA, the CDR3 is TGTGCCAGCAGTGTGTTCTTGGGGGCTACCAATAATTCACCCCTCCACTTT. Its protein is CASSVFLGATNNSPLHF.